The present T cell receptor beta chain was sequenced within a study of vaccination effects on CD4 cells after COVID-19 (dated 2022 in TCRdb). About the full investigation: Two doses of either the BNT162b2 or the mRNA-1273 mRNA SARS-CoV-2 vaccine were administered to participants. The study compared SARS-CoV-2 spike-specific CD4+ TCR repertoires before and after mRNA vaccination in COVID-19 convalescent patients and infection-naive vaccine recipients. A total of approximately 9 COVID-19 convalescent patients and a handful of SARS-CoV-2-naive healthy vaccine recipients were included in the full study. In the study, cultures from other donors were sequenced using the Oncomine TCR Beta short-read assay on an Illumina iSeq 100. General study outcomes and caveats: The study was limited by a small number of convalescent patients, and early post-infection timepoints were lacking. In healthy vaccine recipients, vaccine-induced clones were almost all SARS-CoV-2 mono-reactive, with only 1 of 255 cross-reactive with common cold coronaviruses. Marked clonal contraction was observed in both infection-induced and vaccine-induced clones at late post-vaccination timepoints, consistent with waning T cell responses.

Libraries were constructed by the immunoSEQ multiplex PCR assay. DNA from the CD4+ T cells that had been cultured and isolated underwent TCR beta CDR3 sequencing. Regarding the original processing steps: The analysis removed non-productive TCR sequences, trimmed reads to the CDR3 region, and retained only CDR3s that were 7 or more amino acids long. The MANAFEST web app was used to pick out antigen-specific clonotypes by comparing their expansion in peptide wells with that in reference cultures. For clones to be considered positive, expansion at FDR<0.05 versus reference and all other wells, an odds ratio above 5, and a frequency above 0.1% in two replicate wells were required. Cross-reactive clonotypes were defined as significantly expanded in SARS-CoV-2 spike wells and in at least one common cold coronavirus spike condition. CDR3 similarity was assessed by Levenshtein distance with the stringdist R package, and unrooted trees were built with ape in R 3.6.1. In TCRdb, the immuneACCESS table is reduced to in-frame sequences with V and J assigned. These tables do not hold every clone; where another copy was compared, an unresolved V gene accounts for under half, and the others remain unexplained. D and trimming were read from the DNA, whereas the V and J calls and clone size are those reported in that table. This sample holds 50,000 to 65,000 clones; about four fifths were observed only once. Together, the top ten hold roughly 5.6% of the sample.

Comments on this clone: Its binding antigen is unknown. Within one base of it there is no much larger clone, and no base qualities were kept.

In the ViraFEST assay, PBMC were stimulated with viral peptide pools, and antigen-specific CD4+ T cell clonotypes were then identified by expansion using TCR sequencing. After less than 13 days of culture, CD4+ T cells were isolated with the EasySep CD4+ T cell isolation kit. None of the healthy vaccine recipients had a prior SARS-CoV-2 infection, which was confirmed by nucleocapsid antibody tests that came back negative both before and after vaccination. Each well held more than 1.5 million PBMC cultured in IMDM containing around 5% human AB serum, 8.5 to 10 IU/ml IL-2 and gentamicin, along with about 10 ug/ml peptides. Half of the culture medium was replaced with fresh IL-2-containing medium on days 3 and 7. Unless noted otherwise, every peptide stimulation condition was cultured in triplicate wells. Using Ficoll-Paque Plus gradient centrifugation, PBMC were separated from whole blood and then either used fresh or cryopreserved at -140C. The overlapping peptide pools covered the spike proteins of SARS-CoV-2 and of the common cold coronaviruses HCoV-NL63, HCoV-OC43 and HCoV-229E. The QIAamp micro DNA kit was used to extract genomic DNA from the cultured CD4+ T cells.

Cut back by 6 bases and 5 bases, the V and J ends lie 14 bases apart. Based on the germline V gene, the CDR1 and CDR2 sequences are SGHRS and YFSETQ. The CDR3 holds 14 amino acids from the cysteine to the phenylalanine. The sequence is cut down to CDR3 DNA, 42 bases in frame from base 1. Rearrangement joined TRBV5-1 to TRBJ1-4; TRBD1 might be the D gene, on 6 matching bases. The clonotype comes from a human donor who received a COVID-19 vaccine. The sequenced sample was CD4+ T cells from PBMCs cultured with HCoV-OC43 spike peptides, obtained before COVID-19 vaccination. This sample's cell subset or site label indicates: HCoV-OC43 spike overlapping peptide pool stimulation. The sequenced DNA: TGCGCCAGCACCGTAGGGGGGGCGAATGAAAAACTGTTTTTT. It translates to CASTVGGANEKLFF.